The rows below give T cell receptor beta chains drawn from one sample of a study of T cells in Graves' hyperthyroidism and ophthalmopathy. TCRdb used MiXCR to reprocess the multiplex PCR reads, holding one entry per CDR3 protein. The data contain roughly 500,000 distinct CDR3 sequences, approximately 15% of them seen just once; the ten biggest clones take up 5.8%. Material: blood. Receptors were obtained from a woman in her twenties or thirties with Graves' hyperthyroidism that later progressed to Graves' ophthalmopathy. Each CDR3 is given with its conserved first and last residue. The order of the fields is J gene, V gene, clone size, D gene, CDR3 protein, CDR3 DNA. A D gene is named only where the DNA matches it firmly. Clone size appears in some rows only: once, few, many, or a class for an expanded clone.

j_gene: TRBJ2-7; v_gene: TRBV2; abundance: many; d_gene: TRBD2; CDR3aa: CASKLAAYEQYF; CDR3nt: TGTGCCAGCAAACTAGCGGCCTACGAGCAGTACTTC
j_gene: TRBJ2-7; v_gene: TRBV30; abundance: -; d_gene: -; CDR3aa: CAAGPGPAGAIYEQYF; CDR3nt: TGTGCCGCCGGACCCGGTCCCGCCGGGGCCATATACGAGCAGTACTTC
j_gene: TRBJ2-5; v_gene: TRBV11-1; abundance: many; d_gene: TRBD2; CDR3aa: CASSLAAGGQETQYF; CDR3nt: TGTGCCAGCAGCTTAGCAGCGGGAGGGCAAGAGACCCAGTACTTC
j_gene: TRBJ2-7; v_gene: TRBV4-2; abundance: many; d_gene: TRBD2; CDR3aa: CASSQGAGVLYEQYF; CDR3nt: TGTGCCAGCAGCCAGGGAGCGGGAGTGCTCTACGAGCAGTACTTC
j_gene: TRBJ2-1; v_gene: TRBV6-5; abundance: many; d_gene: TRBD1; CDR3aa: CASSYSLTRDRGYNEQFF; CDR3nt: TGTGCCAGCAGTTACTCGCTGACACGGGACAGGGGCTACAATGAGCAGTTCTTC
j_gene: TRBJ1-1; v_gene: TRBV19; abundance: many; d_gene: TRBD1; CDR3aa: CASSKVGGVNTEAFF; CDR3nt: TGTGCCAGTTCCAAAGTAGGGGGCGTAAACACTGAAGCTTTCTTT
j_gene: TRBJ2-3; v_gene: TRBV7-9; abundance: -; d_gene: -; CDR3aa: CASSSPPPDTQYF; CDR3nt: TGTGCCAGCAGCTCACCTCCCCCAGATACGCAGTATTTT
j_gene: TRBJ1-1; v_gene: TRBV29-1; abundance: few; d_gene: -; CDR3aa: CSVVSVGDTEAFF; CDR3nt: TGCAGCGTTGTAAGTGTGGGGGACACTGAAGCTTTCTTT
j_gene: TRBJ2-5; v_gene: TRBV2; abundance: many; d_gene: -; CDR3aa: CASRTWKETQYF; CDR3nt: TGTGCCAGCAGGACATGGAAAGAGACCCAGTACTTC
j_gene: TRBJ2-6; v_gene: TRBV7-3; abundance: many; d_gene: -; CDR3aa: CASSLNGEAGANVLTF; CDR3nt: TGTGCCAGCAGCTTAAATGGGGAGGCTGGGGCCAACGTCCTGACTTTC
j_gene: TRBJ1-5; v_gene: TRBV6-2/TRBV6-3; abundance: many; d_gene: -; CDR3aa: CASSQTEFSNQPQHF; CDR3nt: TGTGCCAGCAGCCAGACAGAGTTTAGCAATCAGCCCCAGCATTTT
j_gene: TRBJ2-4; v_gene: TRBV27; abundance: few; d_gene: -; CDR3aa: CASSSSLGIQYF; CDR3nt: TGTGCCAGCAGCTCCTCACTCGGCATTCAGTACTTC
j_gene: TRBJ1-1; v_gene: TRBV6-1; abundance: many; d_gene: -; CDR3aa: CASSEAQRSKAFF; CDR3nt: TGTGCCAGCAGTGAAGCGCAGAGGTCGAAAGCTTTCTTT